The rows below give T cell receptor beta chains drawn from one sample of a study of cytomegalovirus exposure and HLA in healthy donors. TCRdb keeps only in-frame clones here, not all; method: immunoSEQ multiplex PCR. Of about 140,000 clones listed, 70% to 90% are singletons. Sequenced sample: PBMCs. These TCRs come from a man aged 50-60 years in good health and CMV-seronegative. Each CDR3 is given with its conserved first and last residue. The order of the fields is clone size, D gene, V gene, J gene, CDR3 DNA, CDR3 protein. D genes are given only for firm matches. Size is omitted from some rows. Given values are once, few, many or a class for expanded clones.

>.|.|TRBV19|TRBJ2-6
TGTGCCAGTAGTATCTCAGGGGCTGGGGCCAACGTCCTGACTTTC
CASSISGAGANVLTF
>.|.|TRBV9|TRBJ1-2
TGTGCCAGCAGCCCAACAGTAGGGGGTGGCTACACCTTC
CASSPTVGGGYTF
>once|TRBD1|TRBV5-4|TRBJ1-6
TGTGCCAGCAGCCAGGACAGGGGATTCAATTCACCCCTCCACTTT
CASSQDRGFNSPLHF
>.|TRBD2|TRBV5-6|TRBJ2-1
TGTGCCAGCAGCTGGGGACTAGGGAACAATGAGCAGTTCTTC
CASSWGLGNNEQFF
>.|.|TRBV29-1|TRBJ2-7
TGCAGCGTTGATTCCGGTCCTAACGAGCAGTACTTC
CSVDSGPNEQYF
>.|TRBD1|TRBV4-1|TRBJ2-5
TGCGCCAGCAGTCCAGGGTCCACAGGGGAAGAGACCCAGTACTTC
CASSPGSTGEETQYF
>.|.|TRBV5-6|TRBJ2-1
TGTGCCAGCAGCTATGGGGACTTCGCCTACAATGAGCAGTTCTTC
CASSYGDFAYNEQFF
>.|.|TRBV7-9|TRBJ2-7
TGTGCCAGCAGCGCAGACATGAGCTCCTACGAGCAGTACTTC
CASSADMSSYEQYF
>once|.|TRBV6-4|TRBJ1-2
TGTGCCAGCAGTGACGACTCGAGGAACTATGGCTACACCTTC
CASSDDSRNYGYTF
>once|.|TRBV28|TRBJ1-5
TGTGCCAGCAGTCGCGGGAATCAGCCCCAGCATTTT
CASSRGNQPQHF
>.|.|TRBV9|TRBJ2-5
TGTGCCAGCAGCTCCACCGGGGGTGGAGAGACCCAGTACTTC
CASSSTGGGETQYF
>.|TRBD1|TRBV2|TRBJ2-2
TGTGCCAGCAGTGAAGCGGGACAGGGGGGAAGCGGGGAGCTGTTTTTT
CASSEAGQGGSGELFF
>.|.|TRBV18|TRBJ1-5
TGTGCCAGCTCACCTACACTGGGCAGGGTTTATAGCAATCAGCCCCAGCATTTT
CASSPTLGRVYSNQPQHF
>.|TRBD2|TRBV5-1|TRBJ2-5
TGCGCCAGCAGCTTGGCCGCGACTAGCGGGGGGTATCAGACCCAGTACTTC
CASSLAATSGGYQTQYF
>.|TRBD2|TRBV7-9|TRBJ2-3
TGTGCCAGCAGCTTTCTTAGCGGGAGGGACACAGATACGCAGTATTTT
CASSFLSGRDTDTQYF
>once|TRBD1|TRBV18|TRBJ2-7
TGTGCCAGCTCCCCCGGGACAGGGGCCTACGAGCAGTACTTC
CASSPGTGAYEQYF
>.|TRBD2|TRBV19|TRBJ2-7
TGTGCCAGTAGTCGTGGGAGGGCCTGGTCCGAGCAGTACTTC
CASSRGRAWSEQYF
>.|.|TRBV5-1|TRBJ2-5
TGCGCCAGCAGCTTGCTGAGTGAGGAGACCCAGTACTTC
CASSLLSEETQYF
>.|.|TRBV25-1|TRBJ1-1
TGTGCCAGCAGTGAATTATCGGTCGGGAACACTGAAGCTTTCTTT
CASSELSVGNTEAFF
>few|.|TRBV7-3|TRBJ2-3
TGTGCCAGCAGCGGGGCAGGTGGCCCAGATACGCAGTATTTT
CASSGAGGPDTQYF
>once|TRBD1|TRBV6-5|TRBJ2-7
TGTGCCAGCAGTTCCCCGGGACAGGGGGCAACCTACGAGCAGTACTTC
CASSSPGQGATYEQYF
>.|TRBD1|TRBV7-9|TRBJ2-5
TGTGCCAGCACCCAAGCAGGGGGCTATCACCAAGAGACCCAGTACTTC
CASTQAGGYHQETQYF
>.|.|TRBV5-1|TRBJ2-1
TGCGCCAGCAGTCTTACTAGCACGGGTGAGCAGTTCTTC
CASSLTSTGEQFF
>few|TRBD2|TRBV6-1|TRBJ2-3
TGTGCCAGCAGTGTAAATCTAGCGGGAGGACGGAGCTCAGATACGCAGTATTTT
CASSVNLAGGRSSDTQYF
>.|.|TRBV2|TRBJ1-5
TGTGCCAGCATCACAGCACCTAATCAGCCCCAGCATTTT
CASITAPNQPQHF
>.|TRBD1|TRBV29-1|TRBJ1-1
TGCAGCGTTCAGAAGACAGGGGGCGCGTCGTCCACTGAAGCTTTCTTT
CSVQKTGGASSTEAFF